This T cell receptor beta chain was recovered during a study of cytomegalovirus exposure and HLA in healthy donors. The length of the CDR3 is 13 residues. Trimming took off 7 bases at V and 0 bases at J, with 6 bases between the two ends. Germline CDR1 and CDR2: MNHNY and SVGAGI (reference sequence). A multiplex PCR was run with 60 Vbeta primers and 13 Jbeta primers. Some clones are missing from TCRdb's copy, which holds only in-frame ones; the method was immunoSEQ multiplex PCR. In the table there are 170,000 or so clones, over 70% of which are singletons. This clone was counted only a few times. The sequence was collected from a woman in her forties or fifties in good health and CMV-seropositive. The source material was PBMCs. The chain employs TRBV6-6 and TRBJ2-2; D gene ambiguous. CDR3 protein: CASKTSNTGELFF. The DNA for the CDR3 is TGTGCCAGCAAGACATCGAACACCGGGGAGCTGTTTTTT.